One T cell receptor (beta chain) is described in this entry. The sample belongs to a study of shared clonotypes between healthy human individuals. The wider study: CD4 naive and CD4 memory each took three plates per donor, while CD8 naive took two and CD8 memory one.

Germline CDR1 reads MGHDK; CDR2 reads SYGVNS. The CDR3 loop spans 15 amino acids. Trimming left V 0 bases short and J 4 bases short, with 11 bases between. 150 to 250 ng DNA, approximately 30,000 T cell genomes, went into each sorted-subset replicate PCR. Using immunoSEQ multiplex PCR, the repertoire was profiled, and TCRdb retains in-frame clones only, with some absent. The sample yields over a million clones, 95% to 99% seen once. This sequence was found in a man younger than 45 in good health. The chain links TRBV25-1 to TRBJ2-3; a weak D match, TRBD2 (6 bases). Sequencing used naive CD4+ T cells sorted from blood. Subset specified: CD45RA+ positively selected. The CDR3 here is CASSEYVGGADTQYF. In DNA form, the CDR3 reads TGTGCCAGCAGTGAATACGTCGGGGGTGCAGATACGCAGTATTTT.